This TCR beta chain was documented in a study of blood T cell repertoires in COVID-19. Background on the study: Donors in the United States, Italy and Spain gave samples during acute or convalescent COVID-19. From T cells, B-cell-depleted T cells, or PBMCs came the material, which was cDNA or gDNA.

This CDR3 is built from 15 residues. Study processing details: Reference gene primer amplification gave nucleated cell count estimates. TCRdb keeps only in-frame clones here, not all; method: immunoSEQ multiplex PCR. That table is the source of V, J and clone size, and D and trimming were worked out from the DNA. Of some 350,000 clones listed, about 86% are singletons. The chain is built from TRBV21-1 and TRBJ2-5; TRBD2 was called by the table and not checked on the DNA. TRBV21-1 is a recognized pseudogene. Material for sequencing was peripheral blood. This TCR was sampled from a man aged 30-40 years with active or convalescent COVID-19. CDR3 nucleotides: TGTGCCAGCTTCGGGGCGGGAGGGGGTCGAGAGACCCAGTACTTC. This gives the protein CASFGAGGGRETQYF.